This T cell receptor (beta chain) was obtained from a study of cytotoxic CD8 clonotypes in ibrutinib-treated CLL. There are 14 residues in the CDR3. V was pared by 3 bases and J by 0 bases, with 8 bases between. In germline, CDR1 is SGHAT, CDR2 FQDESV (reference sequence). Clones were sequenced by immunoSEQ multiplex PCR, and TCRdb holds only the in-frame ones, with some missing. The sample lists approximately 30,000 clones, 69% occurring once. The TCR originated in a human donor with chronic lymphocytic leukemia. The gene calls are TRBV11-1 and TRBJ1-1; unclear D gene. The sample here was PBMCs, taken after 24 months of ibrutinib treatment. The CDR3 region is CASSFAGLNTEAFF. The CDR3 nucleotides read TGTGCCAGCAGCTTCGCAGGTTTGAACACTGAAGCTTTCTTT.